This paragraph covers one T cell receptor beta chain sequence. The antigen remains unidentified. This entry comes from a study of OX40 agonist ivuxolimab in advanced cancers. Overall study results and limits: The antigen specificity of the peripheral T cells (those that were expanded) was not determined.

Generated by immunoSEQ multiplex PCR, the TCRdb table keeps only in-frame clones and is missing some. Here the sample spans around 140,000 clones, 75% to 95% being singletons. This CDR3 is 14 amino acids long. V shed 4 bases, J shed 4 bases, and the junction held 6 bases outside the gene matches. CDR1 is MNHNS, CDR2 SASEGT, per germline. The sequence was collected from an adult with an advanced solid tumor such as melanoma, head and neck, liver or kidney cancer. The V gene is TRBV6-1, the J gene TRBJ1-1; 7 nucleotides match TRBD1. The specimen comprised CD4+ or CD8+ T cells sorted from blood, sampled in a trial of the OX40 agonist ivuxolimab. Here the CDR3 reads CASSAGTAGTEAFF. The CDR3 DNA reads TGTGCCAGCAGTGCCGGGACAGCGGGCACTGAAGCTTTCTTT.